The subject of this entry is one T cell receptor (beta chain). This record belongs to a study of STAT5B mutations in CD4+ large granular lymphocyte leukemia. Profiled with immunoSEQ multiplex PCR; TCRdb holds only in-frame clones, not every one. The profile shows approximately 24,000 clones, less than 80% of them singletons. This clonotype was obtained from a human donor in good health. The sample was CD4+ T cells from blood buffy coats.

CDR3 amino acids: CASSPADTQYF. CDR3 nucleotides: TGTGCCAGCAGCCCCGCAGATACGCAGTATTTT. The V gene is TRBV7-8, the J gene TRBJ2-3; no clear D gene. CDR3 size: 11 residues. Trimming removed 5 bases from V and 4 bases from J, with 4 bases in between. Germline V CDR1 and CDR2: SGHVS, FQNEAQ. The variable domain in full, with the rest retrieved from reference TRBV7-8 and TRBJ2-3, is GAGVSQSPRYKVAKRGQDVALRCDPISGHVSLFWYQQALGQGPEFLTYFQNEAQLDKSGLPSDRFFAERPEGSVSTLKIQRTQQEDSAVYLCASSPADTQYFGPGTRLTVL.